This T cell receptor (beta chain) was observed in a study of blood T cell repertoires in COVID-19. Study in general: T cells, B-cell-depleted T cells, or PBMCs provided the cDNA or gDNA that served as material.

TCRdb's copy holds only in-frame clones and misses some; the assay was immunoSEQ multiplex PCR. The sample includes fewer than 150,000 clones, around four fifths of them seen just once. Germline CDR1 MNHEY, CDR2 SMNVEV (reference sequence). J gave up 9 bases and V 5 bases, and 13 bases lay outside the gene matches. The CDR3 is 15 amino acids. The TCR was taken from a human donor in a cohort sampled during active COVID-19. This chain links TRBV27 with TRBJ2-1, with 7 bases fitting TRBD2. Sequenced material: peripheral blood. The CDR3 here is CASSTAGRALGEQFF. DNA for the CDR3: TGTGCCAGCAGTACTGCTGGGAGGGCCCTTGGTGAGCAGTTCTTC.